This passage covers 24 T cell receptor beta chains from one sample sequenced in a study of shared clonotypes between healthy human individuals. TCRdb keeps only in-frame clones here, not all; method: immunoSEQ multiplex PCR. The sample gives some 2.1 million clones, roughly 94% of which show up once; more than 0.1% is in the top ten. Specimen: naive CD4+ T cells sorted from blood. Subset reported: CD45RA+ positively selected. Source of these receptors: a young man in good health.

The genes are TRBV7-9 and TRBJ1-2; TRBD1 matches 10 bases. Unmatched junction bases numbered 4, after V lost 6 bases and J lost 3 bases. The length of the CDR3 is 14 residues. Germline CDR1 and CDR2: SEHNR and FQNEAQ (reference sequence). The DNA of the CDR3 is TGTGCCAGCAGAACCGGACAGGGGGACTATGGCTACACCTTC. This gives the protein CASRTGQGDYGYTF.

The CDR3 spells CASSASRDVASYEQYF. The CDR3 coding sequence is TGTGCCAGCAGCGCCAGCCGGGACGTAGCCTCCTACGAGCAGTACTTC. This chain connects TRBV11-2 to TRBJ2-7; D is possibly TRBD1 or TRBD2 (5 bases each). CDR3 length: 16 residues. CDR1 is SGHAT, CDR2 FQNNGV, per germline. Trimming shortened V by 5 bases and J by 0 bases, and 17 bases separated the two germline ends. The full variable domain, rest sourced from reference TRBV11-2 and TRBJ2-7, is EAGVAQSPRYKIIEKRQSVAFWCNPISGHATLYWYQQILGQGPKLLIQFQNNGVVDDSQLPKDRFSAERLKGVDSTLKIQPAKLEDSAVYLCASSASRDVASYEQYFGPGTRLTVT.

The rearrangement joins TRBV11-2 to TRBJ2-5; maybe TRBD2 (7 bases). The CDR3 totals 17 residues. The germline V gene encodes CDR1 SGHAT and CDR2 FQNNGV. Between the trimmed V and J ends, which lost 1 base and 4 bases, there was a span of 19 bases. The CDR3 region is CASSLGRGGLLGETQYF. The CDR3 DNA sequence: TGTGCCAGCAGCTTAGGGAGGGGGGGCCTTTTGGGAGAGACCCAGTACTTC.

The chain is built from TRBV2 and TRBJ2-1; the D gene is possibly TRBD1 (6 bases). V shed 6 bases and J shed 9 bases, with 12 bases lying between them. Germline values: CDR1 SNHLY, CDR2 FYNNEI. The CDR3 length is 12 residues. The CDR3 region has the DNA TGTGCCAGCAGCGACACAGGGTTTGAGCAGTTCTTC. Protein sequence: CASSDTGFEQFF.

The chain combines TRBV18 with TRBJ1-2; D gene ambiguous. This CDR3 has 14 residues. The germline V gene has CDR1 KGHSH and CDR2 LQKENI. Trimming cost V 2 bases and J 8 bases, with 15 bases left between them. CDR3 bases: TGTGCCAGCTCACCAGACCGTGGGGTGGGCGGCTACACCTTC. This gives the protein CASSPDRGVGGYTF.

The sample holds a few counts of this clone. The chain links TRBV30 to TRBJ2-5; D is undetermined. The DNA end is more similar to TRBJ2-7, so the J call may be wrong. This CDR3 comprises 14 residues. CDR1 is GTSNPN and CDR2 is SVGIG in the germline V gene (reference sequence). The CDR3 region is CAWSAESRSYEQYF. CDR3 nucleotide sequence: TGTGCCTGGAGTGCGGAGAGCCGCTCCTACGAGCAGTACTTC.

The CDR3 loop reads CASSIGTPAYNEQFF. The CDR3 DNA follows: TGTGCCAGTAGTATAGGGACACCAGCCTACAATGAGCAGTTCTTC. The J gene is TRBJ2-1, the V gene TRBV19; the D gene is possibly TRBD1 (5 bases). The CDR3 length is 15 residues. Germline CDR1 and CDR2: LNHDA and SQIVND (reference sequence). V was clipped by 1 base and J by 2 bases, with 9 bases between them.

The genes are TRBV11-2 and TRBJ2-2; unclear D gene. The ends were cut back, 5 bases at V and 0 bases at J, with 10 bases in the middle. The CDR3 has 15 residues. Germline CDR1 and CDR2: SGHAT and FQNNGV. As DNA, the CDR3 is TGTGCCAGCAGCCCGCCTACACCGAACACCGGGGAGCTGTTTTTT. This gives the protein CASSPPTPNTGELFF.

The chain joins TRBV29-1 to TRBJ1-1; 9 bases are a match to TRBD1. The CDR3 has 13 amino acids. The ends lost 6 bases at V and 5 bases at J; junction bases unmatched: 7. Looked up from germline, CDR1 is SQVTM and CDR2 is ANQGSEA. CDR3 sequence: CSVGDRAGTEAFF. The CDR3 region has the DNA TGCAGCGTCGGGGACAGGGCGGGGACTGAAGCTTTCTTT. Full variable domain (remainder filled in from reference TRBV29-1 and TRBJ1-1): SAVISQKPSRDICQRGTSLTIQCQVDSQVTMMFWYRQQPGQSLTLIATANQGSEATYESGFVIDKFPISRPNLTFSTLTVSNMSPEDSSIYLCSVGDRAGTEAFFGQGTRLTVV.

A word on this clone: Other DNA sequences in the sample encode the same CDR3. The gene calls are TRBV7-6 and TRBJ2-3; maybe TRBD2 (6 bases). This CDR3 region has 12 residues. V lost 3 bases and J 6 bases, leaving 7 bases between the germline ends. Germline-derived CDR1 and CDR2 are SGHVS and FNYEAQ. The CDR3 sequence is CASSFAGDTQYF. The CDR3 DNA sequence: TGTGCCAGCAGCTTTGCGGGGGATACGCAGTATTTT.

DNA of the CDR3: TGTGCCAGCAGGAAAGGACAGGGGATCATATCGGGGGAGGCCCAGTACTTC. Its protein is CASRKGQGIISGEAQYF. V usage is TRBV5-4 and J usage is TRBJ2-5, with TRBD1 identical over 9 bases. The germline V gene has CDR1 SGHNT and CDR2 YYREEE (reference sequence). This CDR3 has 17 amino acids. Trimming cost V 5 bases and J 9 bases; bases outside gene matches: 20. The whole variable domain, remainder taken from reference TRBV5-4 and TRBJ2-5, is ETGVTQSPTHLIKTRGQQVTLRCSSQSGHNTVSWYQQALGQGPQFIFQYYREEENGRGNFPPRFSGLQFPNYSSELNVNALELDDSALYLCASRKGQGIISGEAQYFGPGTRLLVL.

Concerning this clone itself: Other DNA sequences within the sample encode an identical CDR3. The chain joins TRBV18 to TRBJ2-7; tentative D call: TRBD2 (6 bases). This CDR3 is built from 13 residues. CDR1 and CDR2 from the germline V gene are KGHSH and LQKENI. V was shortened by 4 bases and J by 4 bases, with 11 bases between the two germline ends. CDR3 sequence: CASSREEGYEQYF. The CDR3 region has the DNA TGTGCCAGCTCACGGGAGGAGGGGTACGAGCAGTACTTC.

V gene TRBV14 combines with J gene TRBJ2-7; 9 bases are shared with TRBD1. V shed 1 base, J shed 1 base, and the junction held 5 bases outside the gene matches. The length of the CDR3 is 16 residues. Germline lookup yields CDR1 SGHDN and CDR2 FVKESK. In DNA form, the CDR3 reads TGTGCCAGCAGCCAAGGGGGACAGGGCAAGTCCTACGAGCAGTACTTC. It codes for CASSQGGQGKSYEQYF.

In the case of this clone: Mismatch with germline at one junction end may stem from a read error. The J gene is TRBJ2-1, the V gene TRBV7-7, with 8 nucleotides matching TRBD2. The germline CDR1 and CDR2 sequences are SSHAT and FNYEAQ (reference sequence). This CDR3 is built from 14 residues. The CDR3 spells CASSQGLARDEQFF. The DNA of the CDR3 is TGTGCTAGCAGCCAAGGACTAGCTCGGGATGAGCAGTTCTTC.

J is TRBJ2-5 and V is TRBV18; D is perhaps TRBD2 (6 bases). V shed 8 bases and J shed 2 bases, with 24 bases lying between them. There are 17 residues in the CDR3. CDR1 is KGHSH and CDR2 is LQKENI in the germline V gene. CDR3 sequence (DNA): TGTGCCAGCCCCTTCGGGCGACTAGGCGATGATCAAGAGACCCAGTACTTC. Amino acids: CASPFGRLGDDQETQYF. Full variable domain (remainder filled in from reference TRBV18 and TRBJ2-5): NAGVMQNPRHLVRRRGQEARLRCSPMKGHSHVYWYRQLPEEGLKFMVYLQKENIIDESGMPKERFSAEFPKEGPSILRIQQVVRGDSAAYFCASPFGRLGDDQETQYFGPGTRLLVL.

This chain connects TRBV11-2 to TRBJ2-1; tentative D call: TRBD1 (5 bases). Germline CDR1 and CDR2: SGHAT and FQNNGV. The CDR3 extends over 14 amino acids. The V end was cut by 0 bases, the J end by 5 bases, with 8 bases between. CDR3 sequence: CASSLDQGNNEQFF. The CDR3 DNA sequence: TGTGCCAGCAGCTTAGATCAGGGAAACAATGAGCAGTTCTTC.

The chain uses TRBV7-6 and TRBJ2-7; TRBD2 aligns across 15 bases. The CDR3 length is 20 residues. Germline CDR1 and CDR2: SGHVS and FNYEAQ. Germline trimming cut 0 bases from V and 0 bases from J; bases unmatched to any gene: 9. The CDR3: CASSLAGGLAGGSSSYEQYF. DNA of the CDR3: TGTGCCAGCAGCTTAGCCGGGGGACTAGCGGGAGGTTCAAGCTCCTACGAGCAGTACTTC.

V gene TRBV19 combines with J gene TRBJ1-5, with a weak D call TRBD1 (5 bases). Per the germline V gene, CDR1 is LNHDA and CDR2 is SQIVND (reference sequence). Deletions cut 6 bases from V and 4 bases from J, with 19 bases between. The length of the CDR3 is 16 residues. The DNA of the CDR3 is TGTGCCAGTAGCCTACCCGGCGGGGGTCTAAATCAGCCCCAGCATTTT. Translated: CASSLPGGGLNQPQHF.

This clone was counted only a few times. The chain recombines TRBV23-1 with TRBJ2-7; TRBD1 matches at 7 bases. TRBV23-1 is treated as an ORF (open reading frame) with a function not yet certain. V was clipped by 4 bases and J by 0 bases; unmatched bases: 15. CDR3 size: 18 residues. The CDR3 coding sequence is TGCGCCAGCAGTCGGCAAAACGAAACAGGGGACCCCTCCTACGAGCAGTACTTC. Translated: CASSRQNETGDPSYEQYF.

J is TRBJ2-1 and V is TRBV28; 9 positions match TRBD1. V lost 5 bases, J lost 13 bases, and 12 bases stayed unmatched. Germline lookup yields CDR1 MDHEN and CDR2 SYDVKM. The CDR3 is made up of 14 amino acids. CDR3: CASSTPGQGGRQFF. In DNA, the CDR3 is TGTGCCAGCAGTACCCCGGGACAGGGAGGACGCCAGTTCTTC.

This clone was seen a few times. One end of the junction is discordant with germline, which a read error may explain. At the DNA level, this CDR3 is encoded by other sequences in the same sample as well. The CDR3 DNA follows: TGTGCTAGCAGCTTAGGGGGGGTCCAAGAGACCCAGTACTTC. Translated: CASSLGGVQETQYF. V is TRBV7-7 and J is TRBJ2-5, with D possibly being TRBD2 (7 bases). CDR3 size: 14 residues. The germline V gene has CDR1 SSHAT and CDR2 FNYEAQ (reference sequence). Filled out from reference TRBV7-7 and TRBJ2-5, the complete variable domain reads GAGVSQSPRYKVTKRGQDVTLRCDPISSHATLYWYQQALGQGPEFLTYFNYEAQPDKSGLPSDRFSAERPEGSISTLTIQRTEQRDSAMYRCASSLGGVQETQYFGPGTRLLVL.

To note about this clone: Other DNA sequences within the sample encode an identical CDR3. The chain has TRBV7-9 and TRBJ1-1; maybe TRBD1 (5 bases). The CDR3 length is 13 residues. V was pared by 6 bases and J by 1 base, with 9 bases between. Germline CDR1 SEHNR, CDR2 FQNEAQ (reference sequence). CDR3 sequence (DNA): TGTGCCAGCAGTTTACAGGAGAACACTGAAGCTTTCTTT. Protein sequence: CASSLQENTEAFF.

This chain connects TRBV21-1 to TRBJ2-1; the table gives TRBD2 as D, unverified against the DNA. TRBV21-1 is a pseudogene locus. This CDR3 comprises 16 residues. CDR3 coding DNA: TGTGCCAGCAGCCGAGAACTAGCGGGGGGCGGTAATGAGCAGTTCTTC. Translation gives CASSRELAGGGNEQFF.

CDR3 nucleotides: TGTGCCAGCAGCTATGTACGCGGGACCTCTGGGGCCAACGTCCTGACTTTC. It encodes CASSYVRGTSGANVLTF. The rearrangement joins TRBV7-3 to TRBJ2-6; TRBD2 might be the D (6 bases). The germline V gene encodes CDR1 SGHTA and CDR2 FQGTGA. V was trimmed by 4 bases and J by 0 bases, leaving 13 bases between them. The CDR3 has 17 amino acids.